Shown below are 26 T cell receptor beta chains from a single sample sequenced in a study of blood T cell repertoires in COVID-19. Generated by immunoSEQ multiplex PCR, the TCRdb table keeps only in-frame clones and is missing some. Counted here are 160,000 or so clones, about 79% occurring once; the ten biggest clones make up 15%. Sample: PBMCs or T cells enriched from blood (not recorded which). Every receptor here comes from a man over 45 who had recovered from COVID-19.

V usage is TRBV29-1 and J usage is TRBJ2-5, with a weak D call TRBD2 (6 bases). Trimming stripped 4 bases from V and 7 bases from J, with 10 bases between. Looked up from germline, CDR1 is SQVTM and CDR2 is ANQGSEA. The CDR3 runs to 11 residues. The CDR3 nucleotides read TGCAGCGTTGGGGGGGACGGGACCCAGTACTTC. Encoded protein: CSVGGDGTQYF.

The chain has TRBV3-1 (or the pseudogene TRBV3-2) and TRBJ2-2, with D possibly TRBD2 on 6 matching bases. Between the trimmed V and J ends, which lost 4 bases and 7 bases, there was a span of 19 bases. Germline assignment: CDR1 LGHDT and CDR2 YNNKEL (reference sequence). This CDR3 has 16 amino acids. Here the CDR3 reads CASSRTGLSKVGELFF. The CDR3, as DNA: TGTGCCAGCAGCCGGACGGGACTCAGTAAGGTCGGGGAGCTGTTTTTT.

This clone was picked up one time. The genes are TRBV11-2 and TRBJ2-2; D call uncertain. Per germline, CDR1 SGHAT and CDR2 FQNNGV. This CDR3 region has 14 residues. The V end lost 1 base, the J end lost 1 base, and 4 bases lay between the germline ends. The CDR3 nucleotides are TGTGCCAGCAGCTTAGTCCAGAACACCGGGGAGCTGTTTTTT. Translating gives CASSLVQNTGELFF.

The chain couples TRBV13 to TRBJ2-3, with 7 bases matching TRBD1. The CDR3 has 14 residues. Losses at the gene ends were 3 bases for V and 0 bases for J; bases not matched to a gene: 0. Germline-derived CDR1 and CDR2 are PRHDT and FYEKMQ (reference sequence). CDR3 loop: CASSLGQSTDTQYF. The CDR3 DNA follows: TGTGCCAGCAGCTTGGGACAGAGCACAGATACGCAGTATTTT.

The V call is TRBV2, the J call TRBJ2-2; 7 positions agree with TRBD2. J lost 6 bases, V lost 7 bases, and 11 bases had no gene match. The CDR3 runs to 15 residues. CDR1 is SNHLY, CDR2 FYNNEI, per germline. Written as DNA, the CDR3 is TGTGCCAGCACGGGGGGTCAGTCGATCCCCGGGGAGCTGTTTTTT. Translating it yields CASTGGQSIPGELFF.

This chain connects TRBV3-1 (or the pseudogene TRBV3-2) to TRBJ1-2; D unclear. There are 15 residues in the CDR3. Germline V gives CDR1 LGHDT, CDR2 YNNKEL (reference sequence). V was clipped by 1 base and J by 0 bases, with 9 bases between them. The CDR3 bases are TGTGCCAGCAGCCAAGTCAGAAAGACTAACTATGGCTACACCTTC. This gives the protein CASSQVRKTNYGYTF.

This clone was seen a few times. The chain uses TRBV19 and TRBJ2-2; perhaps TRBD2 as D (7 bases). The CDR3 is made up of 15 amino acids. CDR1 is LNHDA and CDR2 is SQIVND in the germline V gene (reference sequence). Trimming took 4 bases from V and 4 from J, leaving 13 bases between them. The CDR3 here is CASSNRGAGTGELFF. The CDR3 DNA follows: TGTGCCAGTAGTAACCGGGGGGCGGGCACCGGGGAGCTGTTTTTT.

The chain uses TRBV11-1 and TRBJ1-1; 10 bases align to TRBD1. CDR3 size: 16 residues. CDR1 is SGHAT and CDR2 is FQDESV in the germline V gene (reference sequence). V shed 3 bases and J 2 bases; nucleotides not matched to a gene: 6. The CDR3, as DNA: TGTGCCAGCAGCTTCTCAGGGACAGGGGCAAACACTGAAGCTTTCTTT. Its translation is CASSFSGTGANTEAFF.

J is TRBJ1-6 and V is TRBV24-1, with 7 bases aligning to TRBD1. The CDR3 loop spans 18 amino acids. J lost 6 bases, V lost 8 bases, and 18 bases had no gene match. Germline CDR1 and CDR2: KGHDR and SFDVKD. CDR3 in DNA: TGTGCCACCACAAACATATTCGACAGGGCCCCTATTAATTCACCCCTCCACTTT. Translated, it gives CATTNIFDRAPINSPLHF.

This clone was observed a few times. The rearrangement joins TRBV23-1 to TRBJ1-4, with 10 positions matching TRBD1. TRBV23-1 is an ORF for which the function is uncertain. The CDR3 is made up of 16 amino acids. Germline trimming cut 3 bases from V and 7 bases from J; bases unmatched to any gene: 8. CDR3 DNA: TGCGCCAGCAGTCATCAGACAGGGGGCGTAAGTGAAAAACTGTTTTTT. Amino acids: CASSHQTGGVSEKLFF.

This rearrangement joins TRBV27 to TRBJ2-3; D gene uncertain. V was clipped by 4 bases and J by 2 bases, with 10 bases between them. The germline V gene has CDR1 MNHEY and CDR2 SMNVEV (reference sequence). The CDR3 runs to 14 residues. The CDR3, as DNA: TGTGCCAGCAGTTGGTCCGGTACCACAGATACGCAGTATTTT. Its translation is CASSWSGTTDTQYF.

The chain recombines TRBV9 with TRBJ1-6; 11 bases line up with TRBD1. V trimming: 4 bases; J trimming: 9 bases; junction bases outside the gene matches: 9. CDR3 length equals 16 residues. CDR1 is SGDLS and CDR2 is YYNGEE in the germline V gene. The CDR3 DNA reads TGTGCCAGCAGCTCTTGGACAGGGGGCTTTGGTTCACCCCTCCACTTT. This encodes CASSSWTGGFGSPLHF.

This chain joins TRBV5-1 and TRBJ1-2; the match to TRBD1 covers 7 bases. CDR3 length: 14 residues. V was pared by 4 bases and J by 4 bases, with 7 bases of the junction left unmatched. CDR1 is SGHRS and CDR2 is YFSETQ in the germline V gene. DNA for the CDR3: TGCGCCAGCAGCCCGGGAACAGGGGCCTATGGCTACACCTTC. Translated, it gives CASSPGTGAYGYTF.

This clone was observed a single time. This CDR3 is CASSGSSYNSPLHF. The CDR3 DNA sequence: TGTGCCAGTTCAGGGTCCTCCTATAATTCACCCCTCCACTTT. The gene calls are TRBV27 and TRBJ1-6, with D perhaps matching TRBD1 (5 bases). CDR1 and CDR2 from the germline V gene are MNHEY and SMNVEV (reference sequence). The CDR3 is 14 residues long. Trimming stripped 9 bases from V and 0 bases from J, with 9 bases between.

The CDR3 DNA follows: TGTGCCAGCATTCCAACGGCCCTGGGAGGGGCGAACACCGGGGAGCTGTTTTTT. This codes for CASIPTALGGANTGELFF. The chain employs TRBV28 and TRBJ2-2; 7 positions match TRBD2. Trimming took 7 bases from V and 0 from J; bases not matched to a gene: 14. The germline gives CDR1 MDHEN, CDR2 SYDVKM. The CDR3 runs 18 residues. Filled out from reference TRBV28 and TRBJ2-2, the complete variable domain reads DVKVTQSSRYLVKRTGEKVFLECVQDMDHENMFWYRQDPGLGLRLIYFSYDVKMKEKGDIPEGYSVSREKKERFSLILESASTNQTSMYLCASIPTALGGANTGELFFGEGSRLTVL.

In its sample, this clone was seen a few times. DNA for the CDR3: TGTGCCAGTAGGCCTAGCGGGTATACCTACGAGCAGTACTTC. Its protein product is CASRPSGYTYEQYF. The chain employs TRBV19 and TRBJ2-7; TRBD2 agrees at 8 bases. V shed 6 bases and J 2 bases; nucleotides not matched to a gene: 6. This CDR3 is 14 amino acids long. Germline CDR1 LNHDA, CDR2 SQIVND (reference sequence).

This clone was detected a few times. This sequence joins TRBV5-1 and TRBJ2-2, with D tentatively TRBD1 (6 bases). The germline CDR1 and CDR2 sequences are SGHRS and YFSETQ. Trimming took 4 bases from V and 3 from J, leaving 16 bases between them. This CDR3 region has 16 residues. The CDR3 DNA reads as TGCGCCAGCAGCGCCCGATCAGGGGTTGACACCGGGGAGCTGTTTTTT. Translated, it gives CASSARSGVDTGELFF.

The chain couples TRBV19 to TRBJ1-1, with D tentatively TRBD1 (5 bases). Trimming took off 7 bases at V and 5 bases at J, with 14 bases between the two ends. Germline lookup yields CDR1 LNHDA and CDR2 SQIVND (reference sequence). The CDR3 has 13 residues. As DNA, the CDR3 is TGTGCCAGTACGGGGGAGTCGAGGACTGAAGCTTTCTTT. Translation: CASTGESRTEAFF.

CDR3 in DNA: TGTGCCAGCAGCTTGGACAGGGTTTATGGCTACACCTTC. Protein: CASSLDRVYGYTF. The chain combines TRBV5-5 with TRBJ1-2, with D maybe TRBD1 (6 bases). The CDR3 is 13 amino acids. Germline assignment: CDR1 SGHKS and CDR2 YYEKEE (reference sequence). The V end lost 0 bases, the J end lost 5 bases, and 8 bases lay between the germline ends.

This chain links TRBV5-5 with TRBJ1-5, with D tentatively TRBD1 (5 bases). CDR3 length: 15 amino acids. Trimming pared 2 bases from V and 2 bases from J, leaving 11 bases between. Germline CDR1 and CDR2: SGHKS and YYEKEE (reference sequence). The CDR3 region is CASSLGGVGNQPQHF. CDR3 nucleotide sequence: TGTGCCAGCAGCTTAGGAGGGGTTGGCAATCAGCCCCAGCATTTT.

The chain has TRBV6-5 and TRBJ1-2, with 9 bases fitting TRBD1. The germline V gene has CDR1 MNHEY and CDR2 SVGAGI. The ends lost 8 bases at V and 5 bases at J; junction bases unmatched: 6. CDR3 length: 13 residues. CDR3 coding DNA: TGTGCCAGCCCACCGGGGACAGGGTATGGCTACACCTTC. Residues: CASPPGTGYGYTF.

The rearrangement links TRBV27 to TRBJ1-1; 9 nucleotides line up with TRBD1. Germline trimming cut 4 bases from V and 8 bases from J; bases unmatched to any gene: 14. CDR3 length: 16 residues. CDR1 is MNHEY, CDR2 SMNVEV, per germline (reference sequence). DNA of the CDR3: TGTGCCAGCAGTTCCCCTACAGGGGGCCTAAGAGGGGAAGCTTTCTTT. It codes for CASSSPTGGLRGEAFF.

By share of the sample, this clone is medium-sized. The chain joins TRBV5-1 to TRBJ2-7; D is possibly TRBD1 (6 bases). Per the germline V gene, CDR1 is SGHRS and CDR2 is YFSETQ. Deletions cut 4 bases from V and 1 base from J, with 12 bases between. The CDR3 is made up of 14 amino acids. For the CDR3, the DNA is TGCGCCAGCAGCCCAGGACAGACATCCTACGAGCAGTACTTC. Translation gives CASSPGQTSYEQYF.

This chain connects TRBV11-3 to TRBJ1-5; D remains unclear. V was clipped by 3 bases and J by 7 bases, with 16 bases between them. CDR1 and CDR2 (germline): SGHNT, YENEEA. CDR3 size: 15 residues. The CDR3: CASSFGGRLFQPQHF. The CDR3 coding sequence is TGTGCCAGCAGCTTCGGCGGGCGCCTTTTCCAGCCCCAGCATTTT.

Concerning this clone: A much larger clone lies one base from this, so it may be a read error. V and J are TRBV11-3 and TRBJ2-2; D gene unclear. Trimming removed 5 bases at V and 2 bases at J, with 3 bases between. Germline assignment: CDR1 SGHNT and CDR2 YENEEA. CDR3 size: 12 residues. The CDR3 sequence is CASSQNTGELFF. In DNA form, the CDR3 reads TGTGCCAGCAGCCAAAACACCGGGGAGCTGTTTTTT.

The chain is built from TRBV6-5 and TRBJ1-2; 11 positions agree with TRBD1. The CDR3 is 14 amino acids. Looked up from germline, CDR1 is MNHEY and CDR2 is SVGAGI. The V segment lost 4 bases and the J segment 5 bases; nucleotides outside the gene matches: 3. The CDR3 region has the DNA TGTGCCAGCAGTTTCGGACAGGGGGCGTATGGCTACACCTTC. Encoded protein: CASSFGQGAYGYTF.